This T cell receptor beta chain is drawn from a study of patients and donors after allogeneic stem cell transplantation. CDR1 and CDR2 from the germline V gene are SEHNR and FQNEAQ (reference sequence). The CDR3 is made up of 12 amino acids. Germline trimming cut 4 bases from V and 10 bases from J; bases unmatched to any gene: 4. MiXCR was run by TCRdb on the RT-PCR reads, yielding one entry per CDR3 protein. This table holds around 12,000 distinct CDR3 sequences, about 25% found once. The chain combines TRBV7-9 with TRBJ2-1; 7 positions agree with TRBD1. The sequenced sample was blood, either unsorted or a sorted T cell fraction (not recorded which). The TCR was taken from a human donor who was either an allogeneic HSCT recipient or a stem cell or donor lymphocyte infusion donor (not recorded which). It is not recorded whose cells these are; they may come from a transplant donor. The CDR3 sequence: CASSSETGEQFF. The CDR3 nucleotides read TGTGCCAGCAGCTCCGAGACAGGGGAGCAGTTCTTC.